Included here is one T cell receptor (beta chain) sequence, with context. Its antigen is not identified. The CDR3 totals 14 residues. Trimming at V came to 7 bases and at J to 4 bases, leaving 10 bases not matched to a gene. From germline, CDR1 is MNHEY and CDR2 SMNVEV (reference sequence). The sample originates from a study of T cell responses to AZD1222 COVID-19 vaccine. Study outcomes and limitations: Spike was spanned by vaccine-associated CD4 TCRs, which were dominant at 160-218 and 743-854. The donor group comprised mostly white British people and more females; the analysis possibly underestimated clonal diversity. Baseline antibody screening turned up just five to seven seropositive AZD1222 recipients. Close to half of spike-specific TCRs reportedly recognize unmutated variant regions.

TCRdb keeps only in-frame clones here, not all; method: immunoSEQ multiplex PCR. The sample lists some 98,000 clones; roughly 84% were seen once. The receptor's source is an adult who received the AZD1222 COVID-19 vaccine. Here the sequenced sample was peripheral blood, taken 28 days after the second AZD1222 dose. J is TRBJ2-7 and V is TRBV27, with TRBD2 identical over 7 bases. CDR3 amino acids: CASKGGGAGYEQYF. The CDR3 DNA is TGTGCCAGCAAAGGTGGGGGAGCGGGATACGAGCAGTACTTC.